The source of this T cell receptor beta chain is a study of Tregs in tolerant kidney transplant recipients. The wider study: Sorting used antibodies to exclude donor cells. Study-wide results and caveats: Findings come from small patient numbers and require larger validation. No direct test of biological reproducibility was done here. Expanding Tregs on activated donor B cells appeared to best identify donor-specific TCRbeta clones.

On this clone: Antigen unknown.

CDR1 is SGHRS and CDR2 is YFSETQ in the germline V gene. This CDR3 region has 13 residues. Trimming pared 2 bases from V and 2 bases from J, leaving 5 bases between. Profiling relied on immunoSEQ multiplex PCR, and the TCRdb table lists in-frame clones only, not all of them. The table includes 15,000 to 20,000 clones, roughly two thirds detected once. Material for sequencing was Tregs from blood cultured with allogeneic cells. This clonotype was obtained from a human donor in good health. The genes are TRBV5-1 and TRBJ2-1; no clear D. CDR3 amino acids: CASSLGTYNEQFF. In DNA form, the CDR3 reads TGCGCCAGCAGCTTAGGAACCTACAATGAGCAGTTCTTC.